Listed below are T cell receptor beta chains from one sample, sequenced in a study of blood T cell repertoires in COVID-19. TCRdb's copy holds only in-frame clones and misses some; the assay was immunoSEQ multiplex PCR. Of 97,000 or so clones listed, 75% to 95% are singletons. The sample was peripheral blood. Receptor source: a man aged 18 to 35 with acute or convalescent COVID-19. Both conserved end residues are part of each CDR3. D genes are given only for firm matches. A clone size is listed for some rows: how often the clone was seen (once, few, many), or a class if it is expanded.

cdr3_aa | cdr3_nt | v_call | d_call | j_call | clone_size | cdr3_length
CASNPSVGGYGYTF | TGTGCCAGCAACCCCTCCGTCGGGGGCTATGGCTACACCTTC | TRBV6-5 | . | TRBJ1-2 | few | 14
CASSLQDREPYNEQFF | TGTGCCAGCAGCCTCCAAGACAGGGAGCCATACAATGAGCAGTTCTTC | TRBV9 | TRBD1 | TRBJ2-1 | . | 16
CASSERGQAPGELFF | TGTGCCAGCAGTGAAAGGGGACAGGCTCCCGGGGAGCTGTTTTTT | TRBV6-1 | TRBD1 | TRBJ2-2 | . | 15
CASSLADSPLHF | TGTGCCAGCAGTTTGGCGGATTCACCCCTCCACTTT | TRBV27 | . | TRBJ1-6 | . | 12
CASSIIKGGTEAFF | TGTGCCAGTAGTATAATAAAAGGAGGTACTGAAGCTTTCTTT | TRBV19 | . | TRBJ1-1 | . | 14
CATSEGGGQNEKLFF | TGTGCCACCAGTGAAGGGGGGGGGCAGAATGAAAAACTGTTTTTT | TRBV24-1 | . | TRBJ1-4 | . | 15
CASSIRRGGNPDTQYF | TGTGCCAGTAGTATTAGACGGGGAGGGAATCCAGATACGCAGTATTTT | TRBV19 | TRBD2 | TRBJ2-3 | . | 16
CASSTDRENSPLHF | TGTGCCAGTAGTACGGACAGGGAAAATTCGCCCCTCCACTTT | TRBV19 | TRBD1 | TRBJ1-6 | . | 14
CASSQDDSGTGLSDTQYF | TGTGCCAGCAGCCAAGATGACTCCGGGACAGGGTTGTCAGATACGCAGTATTTT | TRBV4-2 | TRBD1 | TRBJ2-3 | . | 18
CASDQQGPYNEQFF | TGTGCTAGTGATCAACAGGGACCCTACAATGAGCAGTTCTTC | TRBV12-5 | . | TRBJ2-1 | . | 14
CAWSPGQGREKLFF | TGTGCCTGGAGTCCTGGACAGGGGAGAGAAAAACTGTTTTTT | TRBV30 | TRBD1 | TRBJ1-4 | . | 14
CAWSVAGNTEAFF | TGTGCCTGGAGTGTTGCGGGGAACACTGAAGCTTTCTTT | TRBV30 | . | TRBJ1-1 | . | 13
CASSLPLAGGDTQYF | TGCGCCAGCAGCTTGCCACTAGCGGGGGGAGATACGCAGTATTTT | TRBV5-1 | TRBD2 | TRBJ2-3 | . | 15
CASSYSRQADEQFF | TGTGCCAGCAGTTACTCCCGACAGGCCGATGAGCAGTTCTTC | TRBV6-2/TRBV6-3 | . | TRBJ2-1 | . | 14
CASSGTSGYHYEQYF | TGTGCCAGCAGCGGAACTAGCGGTTACCACTACGAGCAGTACTTC | TRBV5-6 | TRBD2 | TRBJ2-7 | . | 15
CASTFLSGGNQPQHF | TGTGCCAGTACCTTCCTATCAGGGGGTAATCAGCCCCAGCATTTT | TRBV19 | TRBD1 | TRBJ1-5 | . | 15
CASSSSGGNSYEQYF | TGTGCCAGTAGTTCTAGCGGGGGGAACTCCTACGAGCAGTACTTC | TRBV19 | TRBD2 | TRBJ2-7 | . | 15
CASSLDYRSEQFF | TGTGCCAGCAGCTTAGATTACAGGAGTGAGCAGTTCTTC | TRBV11-3 | . | TRBJ2-1 | few | 13
CASSQTRTGATEAFF | TGTGCCAGCAGTCAAACCCGGACAGGGGCTACTGAAGCTTTCTTT | TRBV27 | TRBD1 | TRBJ1-1 | . | 15
CASSLDTNYGYTF | TGTGCCAGCAGTTTGGACACTAACTATGGCTACACCTTC | TRBV12-3/TRBV12-4 | . | TRBJ1-2 | . | 13
CASSSYGLDTDPYEQYF | TGTGCCAGCAGCTCATACGGATTGGACACGGACCCCTACGAGCAGTACTTC | TRBV7-2 | . | TRBJ2-7 | . | 17
CASSESRRGIGNTIYF | TGCGCCAGCAGTGAGTCGAGGCGAGGGATCGGAAACACCATATATTTT | TRBV10-2 | . | TRBJ1-3 | . | 16
CASSIESSSVGSTDTQYF | TGTGCCAGTAGTATAGAATCCTCGTCCGTGGGCTCCACAGATACGCAGTATTTT | TRBV19 | . | TRBJ2-3 | . | 18
CASIHRGLHTEAFF | TGTGCCAGCATCCACAGGGGTCTACACACTGAAGCTTTCTTT | TRBV6-5 | TRBD1 | TRBJ1-1 | . | 14
CASSYSRGSLYNEQFF | TGTGCCAGCAGTTACTCTCGCGGGAGCCTCTACAATGAGCAGTTCTTC | TRBV6-6 | TRBD2 | TRBJ2-1 | . | 16
CAWGGLAGVNYEQYF | TGTGCCTGGGGTGGACTAGCGGGAGTTAACTACGAGCAGTACTTC | TRBV30 | TRBD2 | TRBJ2-7 | . | 15
CASSQEYPRPFTDTQYF | TGCGCCAGCAGCCAAGAATATCCGAGGCCCTTCACAGATACGCAGTATTTT | TRBV4-1 | . | TRBJ2-3 | . | 17
CASSLKGGRIDYGYTF | TGTGCCAGCAGTTTAAAGGGGGGGCGGATTGACTATGGCTACACCTTC | TRBV6-5 | . | TRBJ1-2 | . | 16
CASSEIGLAGGGSYNEQFF | TGTGCCAGCAGTGAGATCGGACTAGCGGGAGGTGGGTCCTACAATGAGCAGTTCTTC | TRBV6-4 | TRBD2 | TRBJ2-1 | . | 19
CASSEQDQPQHF | TGTGCCAGCAGTGAACAGGATCAGCCCCAGCATTTT | TRBV2 | . | TRBJ1-5 | . | 12
CASRGTGAIYNEQFF | TGTGCCAGCAGGGGGACAGGGGCGATTTACAATGAGCAGTTCTTC | TRBV27 | TRBD1 | TRBJ2-1 | . | 15
CASSARDSGYTF | TGTGCCAGCAGCGCCAGAGACTCCGGCTACACCTTC | TRBV11-2 | . | TRBJ1-2 | . | 12
CASSSPFETQYF | TGTGCCAGCAGCTCTCCCTTTGAGACCCAGTACTTC | TRBV7-9 | . | TRBJ2-5 | . | 12
CASSIRERNSPLHF | TGTGCCAGTAGTATCAGGGAACGTAATTCACCCCTCCACTTT | TRBV19 | . | TRBJ1-6 | . | 14
CASSLEKGVGGEQYF | TGTGCCAGCAGTTTGGAAAAGGGGGTGGGTGGCGAGCAGTACTTC | TRBV27 | . | TRBJ2-7 | . | 15
CASRDIGNEQFF | TGTGCCAGTAGGGACATTGGGAATGAGCAGTTCTTC | TRBV19 | . | TRBJ2-1 | . | 12
CASSQLGVDQPQHF | TGTGCCAGCTCTCAGCTCGGGGTTGATCAGCCCCAGCATTTT | TRBV25-1 | . | TRBJ1-5 | once | 14
CASSLPDSETQYF | TGTGCCAGCAGCCTACCCGACAGCGAGACCCAGTACTTC | TRBV5-8 | . | TRBJ2-5 | . | 13
CASSLAGLSTGELFF | TGTGCCAGCAGCTTAGCCGGACTGTCCACCGGGGAGCTGTTTTTT | TRBV11-2 | . | TRBJ2-2 | . | 15
CASRSPSYSGNTIYF | TGTGCCTCCCGGAGCCCTTCATACTCTGGAAACACCATATATTTT | TRBV6-5 | . | TRBJ1-3 | . | 15
CASSSFRDSPPQPQHF | TGTGCCAGCAGTTCCTTCCGGGACAGCCCGCCTCAGCCCCAGCATTTT | TRBV6-2/TRBV6-3 | TRBD1 | TRBJ1-5 | . | 16
CASSVASGGMNNEQFF | TGTGCCAGCAGCGTAGCCTCGGGGGGGATGAACAATGAGCAGTTCTTC | TRBV9 | TRBD2 | TRBJ2-1 | . | 16
CASRGVTGQGGEQFF | TGTGCCAGCCGGGGGGTAACCGGGCAGGGCGGTGAGCAGTTCTTC | TRBV25-1 | TRBD2 | TRBJ2-1 | . | 15
CASSQQGGLAYGYTF | TGTGCCAGCAGCCAACAGGGTGGCCTTGCATATGGCTACACCTTC | TRBV14 | . | TRBJ1-2 | . | 15
CASSVGRQGANEKLFF | TGTGCCAGCAGTGTGGGCCGACAGGGGGCGAATGAAAAACTGTTTTTT | TRBV2 | TRBD1 | TRBJ1-4 | . | 16
CASRVDRNTGELFF | TGTGCCAGCAGGGTAGACAGGAACACCGGGGAGCTGTTTTTT | TRBV6-4 | . | TRBJ2-2 | . | 14
CASTRGTAANSPLHF | TGTGCCAGCACTCGCGGGACGGCAGCGAATTCACCCCTCCACTTT | TRBV3-1/TRBV3-2 | . | TRBJ1-6 | . | 15
CASARSGGAEETQYF | TGTGCCAGCGCTAGAAGCGGGGGGGCCGAAGAGACCCAGTACTTC | TRBV6-5 | TRBD2 | TRBJ2-5 | . | 15